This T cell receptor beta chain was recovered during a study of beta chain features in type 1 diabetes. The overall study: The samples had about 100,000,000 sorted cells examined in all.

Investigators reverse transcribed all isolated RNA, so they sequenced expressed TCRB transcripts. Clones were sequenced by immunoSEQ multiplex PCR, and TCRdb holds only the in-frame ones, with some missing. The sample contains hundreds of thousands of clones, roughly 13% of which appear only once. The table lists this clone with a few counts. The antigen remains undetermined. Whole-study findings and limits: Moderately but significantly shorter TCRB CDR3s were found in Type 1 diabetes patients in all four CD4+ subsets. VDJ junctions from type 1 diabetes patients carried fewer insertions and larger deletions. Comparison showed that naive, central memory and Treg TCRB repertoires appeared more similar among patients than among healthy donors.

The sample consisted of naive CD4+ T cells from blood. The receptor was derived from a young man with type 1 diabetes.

This CDR3 is CASSLAGRRIANYGYTF. The CDR3 DNA sequence: TGTGCCAGCAGCTTGGCGGGACGGAGGATTGCTAACTATGGCTACACCTTC. The genes are TRBV5-6 and TRBJ1-2; TRBD1 might be the D (5 bases). In germline, CDR1 is SGHDT, CDR2 YYEEEE. This CDR3 region has 17 residues. V shed 0 bases and J shed 0 bases, with 15 bases lying between them. The complete variable domain, with remaining parts taken from reference TRBV5-6 and TRBJ1-2, reads DAGVTQSPTHLIKTRGQQVTLRCSPKSGHDTVSWYQQALGQGPQFIFQYYEEEERQRGNFPDRFSGHQFPNYSSELNVNALLLGDSALYLCASSLAGRRIANYGYTFGSGTRLTVV.